This T cell receptor (beta chain) was captured in a study of Graves' ophthalmopathy and Graves' hyperthyroidism. Clinical symptoms, serum thyroxine, TRAb, thyroid ultrasound and orbital computed tomography were relied on for diagnosis. As concerns this clonotype: One junction end does not reproduce the germline sequence, and a read error may be involved.

RNA served as the template for amplifying TCR beta CDR3 regions. Second-round multiplex PCR followed a first-round RT-PCR using HTBI primers. Each CDR3 protein is one row after TCRdb ran MiXCR on the multiplex PCR reads. The sample lists 900,000 to 1,200,000 distinct CDR3 sequences; 35% to 40% were seen once. Germline V gives CDR1 SQVTM, CDR2 ANQGSEA. The CDR3 covers 14 residues. The sequenced material came from peripheral blood or thyroid tissue (not recorded which). The source is an adult man with Graves' hyperthyroidism. The J gene is TRBJ2-7, the V gene TRBV29-1, with TRBD2 matching 9 bases. CDR3: CSVDVSGRNYEQHF. CDR3 nucleotide sequence: TGCAGCGTTGACGTGAGCGGGAGGAACTACGAGCAGCACTTC.